This paragraph covers one T cell receptor beta chain sequence. PCR amplification relied on 60 Vbeta primers (plus 13 Jbeta primers). Profiled with immunoSEQ multiplex PCR; TCRdb holds only in-frame clones, not every one. The repertoire holds tens of thousands of clones, approximately 91% seen once, with 2% to 3% in the top ten. The entry originates in a study of cytomegalovirus exposure and HLA in healthy donors. The clonotype originates from a woman between 18 and 29 years old in good health and CMV-seronegative. Sample: PBMCs.

CDR3 nucleotide sequence: TGTGCCAGCAGTGGACTAGCGGGAGACACCGGGGAGCTGTTTTTT. Translation: CASSGLAGDTGELFF. This chain uses TRBV6-1 with TRBJ2-2; 12 bases fit TRBD2. The trim removed 4 bases at V and 3 bases at J, leaving 0 bases unmatched. Germline assignment: CDR1 MNHNS and CDR2 SASEGT. The CDR3 totals 15 residues.